This entry is about one T cell receptor (beta chain). This specimen belongs to a study of response to subunit inactivated influenza vaccine. The germline V gene encodes CDR1 DFQATT and CDR2 SNEGSKA (reference sequence). This CDR3 comprises 15 residues. The V gene lost 6 bases and the J gene lost 5 bases, with 19 bases spanning the gap. Each CDR3 protein is one row after TCRdb ran MiXCR on the RT-PCR reads. The profile covers around 540,000 distinct CDR3 sequences, with 12% appearing a single time and roughly 10% taken by the ten largest. This TCR derives from a man aged 50 to 60 who received an inactivated influenza vaccine. Sequencing was performed on PBMCs from blood, taken on the day of vaccination. V gene TRBV20-1 combines with J gene TRBJ2-2, with D perhaps matching TRBD1 (6 bases). For the CDR3, the DNA is TGCAGTGCCGCCCCCCCCCGACAGGCGACCGGGGAGCTGTTTTTT. Its protein is CSAAPPRQATGELFF.